This entry is about one TCR beta chain. The antigen it recognizes is unknown. It has no much larger one-base neighbor in the sample; base qualities were not kept. The CDR3 holds 15 amino acids from the cysteine to the phenylalanine. Only the CDR3 DNA stays, 45 bases, in frame from base 1. Unmatched junction bases come to 7, with V trimmed by 5 bases and J by 6 bases. CDR1 and CDR2 (SGHTA, FQGNSA) derive from the germline V gene. This sample stems from a study of blood T cell repertoires in COVID-19 (dated by TCRdb to 2020 to 2021). Looking at the study overall: Samples from collaborators originated in the United States, Italy and Spain and spanned both the acute and convalescent phases of COVID-19. The material from the prospective study consisted of cDNA or gDNA derived from T cells, B-cell-depleted T cells, or PBMCs. Subjects who had been exposed to COVID-19, were actively infected with it, or had recovered from it provided the deeply sampled blood TCRbeta repertoires that made up the dataset. The repertoires were made available in a free public database intended to serve as a resource for research on the immune response to SARS-CoV-2. Samples were obtained from the ongoing ImmuneRACE study (first 160 participants) and from roughly 1,300 subjects provided by 6 global collaborators. The sample metadata nearly always contained a de-identified subject ID, COVID-19 status, age in years and sex. Where available, HLA class I and class II types were obtained from metadata supplied by the sample provider rather than from assay-based typing.

Participants in the prospective study were aged roughly 18 to 100 years, lived in 24 United States geographic areas, and enrolled through a virtual design. In the prospective study, participants were assigned to cohorts based on the clinical history participants reported in a screening survey and a study questionnaire. For ImmuneRACE Cohort 3, a participant was defined as recovered based on two consecutive negative NP/OP PCR tests, clearance by a healthcare professional, or resolution of symptoms. In the prospective study, mobile phlebotomists collected whole blood, serum and a nasopharyngeal or oropharyngeal swab from each participant. Participants in the prospective study had the option to provide additional blood draws and questionnaires over a roughly two-month period. Before DNA extraction, prospective study blood samples were shipped either frozen or at room temperature. Overall study outcomes, separate from this receptor: The amount of clinical and demographic metadata varied by source and participant and was provided uncurated.

The immunoSEQ Assay, a bias-controlled multiplex PCR, was used to amplify TCRbeta CDR3 regions from genomic DNA. The original pipeline was this. The number of nucleated cells in each sample was estimated by amplification of reference gene primers within the assay. Sequence reads were collapsed and filtered to measure the absolute abundance of every unique TCRbeta CDR3 rearrangement. For each sample, productive Simpson clonality was calculated by taking the square root of Simpson's diversity index across productive rearrangements. This is the immuneACCESS table as TCRdb keeps it, with only in-frame sequences that have V and J called. A part of the clones is gone; compared with another copy, unresolved V genes explain less than half, and the rest is unexplained. V and J calls and clone size come straight from that table; D and trimming were deduced from the DNA. This sample holds around 330,000 clones; over 85% were observed only once. Around 2.5% of the sample rests with the top ten.

The sequencing sample was made of PBMCs or T cells enriched from blood (not recorded which). The sequence was obtained from a man aged 55-75 years who had recovered from COVID-19. The chain couples TRBV7-2 to TRBJ2-3, with 11 middle bases fitting TRBD2. The CDR3 protein sequence reads: CASSPLAGGPDTQYF. The DNA sequence is as follows: TGTGCCAGCAGCCCTCTAGCGGGAGGCCCCGATACGCAGTATTTT.